This TCR beta chain was identified in a study of OX40 agonist ivuxolimab in advanced cancers. The CDR3 is made up of 16 amino acids. Trimming at V came to 0 bases and at J to 7 bases, leaving 12 bases not matched to a gene. Germline V gene data show CDR1 as MNHEY and CDR2 as SMNVEV (reference sequence). Measured with immunoSEQ multiplex PCR; TCRdb has only the in-frame clones, and not every one. The data contain under 80,000 clones, about 88% of them seen just once; the ten biggest clones take up over 15%. The sample was CD4+ or CD8+ T cells sorted from blood, taken in a trial of the OX40 agonist ivuxolimab. The chain links TRBV27 to TRBJ2-7; 7 positions agree with TRBD2. The receptor was derived from an adult with an advanced solid tumor such as melanoma, head and neck, liver or kidney cancer. The DNA of the CDR3 is TGTGCCAGCAGTTTATCCGCCGGGACTAACCTACGTGAGCAGTACTTC. Amino acids: CASSLSAGTNLREQYF.